This T cell receptor beta chain was sequenced for a study of blood T cell repertoires in COVID-19. The overall study: The origin of the acute and convalescent COVID-19 samples was the United States, Italy and Spain. T cells, B-cell-depleted T cells, or PBMCs provided the cDNA or gDNA that served as material.

Clones were read by immunoSEQ multiplex PCR, and TCRdb kept only the in-frame ones, dropping some. The data show some 140,000 clones, approximately 79% seen once. After removal of 6 bases from V and 0 bases from J, the junction contained 4 bases not matched to a gene. The CDR3 runs 15 residues. Germline-derived CDR1 and CDR2 are ENHRY and SYGVKD. This TCR was sampled from a man aged 35 to 55 with acute COVID-19. This chain connects TRBV10-3 to TRBJ1-3; 8 bases are a match to TRBD1. The sequenced material came from PBMCs or T cells enriched from blood (not recorded which). The CDR3 DNA sequence: TGTGCCATCAGCCCGGGACAGGTCTCTGGAAACACCATATATTTT. This translates into CAISPGQVSGNTIYF.